This T cell receptor beta chain was identified during a study of vaccination and CD4 T cells after COVID-19 (dated by TCRdb to between 2021 and 2023). In terms of the full investigation: Every convalescent patient had a positive nasal swab PCR test for SARS-CoV-2, with mild disease in 9 or 10 patients and severe disease in one. Six males and four females were included in the convalescent cohort, with two Hispanic individuals, seven Caucasians, two Asians and one multiracial person represented. Participants received two doses of either the Pfizer-BioNTech BNT162b2 vaccine (n=8) or the Moderna mRNA-1273 vaccine (n=2). Post-COVID blood samples from convalescent patients were collected a median of about 110 days after diagnosis, with a range of about 35 to 161 days. The time from the second vaccine dose to post-vaccine blood sampling had a median of roughly 70 days and ranged from about 14 to 250 days. A few convalescent patients gave samples both early after vaccination (day 14) and late after vaccination (days 161 to 241). Overlapping spike peptide pools from SARS-CoV-2 and from the common cold coronaviruses HCoV-NL63, HCoV-OC43 and HCoV-229E were used as culture stimuli. Control cultures used a CEFX viral epitope pool as positive control, an HIV-1 Nef peptide pool as negative control, or no peptide. The spike-specific CD4+ TCR repertoire was compared before and after mRNA vaccination in over nine COVID-19 convalescent patients and a handful of infection-naive healthy vaccine recipients. Overall study outcomes, separate from this receptor: In convalescent patients, a median roughly 87% of post-vaccine SARS-CoV-2-reactive clones were detected only after vaccination, and vaccine-specific priming was suggested by this finding. Nearly all vaccine-specific clones in convalescent patients (304 of 307) were mono-reactive for SARS-CoV-2 spike rather than cross-reactive with common cold coronaviruses. Only a relatively small number of convalescent patients were included in the study, and early timepoints following natural infection were not analyzed. The median number of SARS-CoV-2-reactive clonotypes rose from fewer than 25 after infection to 38 after vaccination, but the change was not significant.

In light of the paper, this sample's time point label describes: late sampling 161 to 241 days after vaccination in three convalescent patients. The treatment or condition label corresponds to: approximately 9-day PBMC culture with coronavirus spike peptide pools or control peptides (ViraFEST assay). To expand antigen-specific T cells with peptide pools and then pick out the expanded clonotypes through TCR sequencing, the study relied on the ViraFEST assay. The convalescent patients' positive SARS-CoV-2 PCR tests were from March to December 2020, which was before the Alpha, Beta and Delta variants emerged in the United States. Each well held 2.1 million or so PBMCs cultured in IMDM containing roughly 5% human AB serum and 9 to 10 IU/ml IL-2, with 7.5 to 10 ug/ml peptide pools added. Half of the culture medium was replaced with fresh IL-2-containing medium on days 3 and 7. CD4+ T cells were isolated after approximately ten days of culture through negative selection using the EasySep CD4+ T cell isolation kit. PBMCs were separated from whole blood using Ficoll-Paque Plus gradient centrifugation and then either used fresh or cryopreserved at -140C. Culture conditions were generally each tested in triplicate wells.

This clonotype appeared a few times. Its target antigen remains unknown. No per-base quality is available; no much larger clone lies one base away. The library was obtained by PCR. TCR sequencing of DNA from cultured CD4+ T cells used the Oncomine TCR Beta short-read assay at the Johns Hopkins FTIC core. The QIAamp micro DNA kit was used to extract genomic DNA from the cultured CD4+ T cells. The Oncomine TCR Beta libraries from cultured CD4+ T cells were pooled using unique dual indexes and then sequenced on an Illumina iSeq 100. As for the authors' bioinformatics: Non-productive sequences were removed, and CDR3s not starting with C, not ending with F or W, or shorter than 7 amino acids were discarded. The MANAFEST web application was used to identify antigen-specific clonotypes by comparing peptide-stimulated wells against reference wells and other culture wells. For a clone to be called positive, the clone needed an FDR below 0.05, an odds ratio above 5, and a productive frequency above 0.1% in at least two of three replicate wells. A clonotype counted as cross-reactive if it showed significant expansion both in the SARS-CoV-2 spike wells and in at least one common cold coronavirus spike condition. CDR3 homology was assessed with Levenshtein distances (stringdist) and unrooted phylogenetic trees (ape) in R version 3.6.1. TCRdb redid the processing of the public reads, applying fastp at Q25 and MiXCR, and retained in-frame beta chains. Here each entry gathers all rows of one CDR3 protein and keeps the most common genes and DNA. The V and J calls come from TCRdb's annotation, not from the publication. The sample contains more than 15,000 distinct CDR3 sequences, approximately 50% of them found a single time. Together, the top ten hold roughly 21% of the sample.

The germline V gene specifies SGHTA as CDR1 and FQGNSA as CDR2. Including cysteine and phenylalanine, the CDR3 has 16 amino acids. The retained sequence is limited to the CDR3, 48 bases, with the frame set at the first base. For this chain, trimming is 6 bases at the V end and 4 bases at the J end, and the number of junction bases without a gene match is 10. The clonotype was recovered from a human donor who had recovered from COVID-19. Specimen: CD4+ T cells from blood, cultured in vitro, collected about 7 months after SARS-CoV-2 vaccination. The chain joins TRBV7-2 to TRBJ2-1, and TRBD2 matches 9 of the central bases. The DNA sequence reads TGTGCCAGCAGTCTCCTTGGCGGGAGGGGGTACAATGAGCAGTTCTTC. Protein translation: CASSLLGGRGYNEQFF.